These T cell receptor beta chains were read from a single sample in a study of blood T cell repertoires in COVID-19. Repertoires were generated with immunoSEQ multiplex PCR, while TCRdb's copy carries only in-frame clones and drops some. The data contain 150,000 to 180,000 clones, roughly nine tenths of them singletons. Material for sequencing was peripheral blood. The receptors originated from a woman aged 40-49 years with acute or convalescent COVID-19. Each CDR3 is given with its conserved first and last residue. The D gene is left open where the match is weak. Not all rows give a size; the values are once, few, many and, for expanded clones, a class.

TRBV19	TRBD1	-	TRBJ2-7	TGTGCCAGTAGTGAGTGGCAGGGGGAGAACGAGCAGTACTTC	CASSEWQGENEQYF
TRBV3-1/TRBV3-2	TRBD2	-	TRBJ2-3	TGTGCCAGCAGCCAGACTAGCGGGGGCCCTAGCACAGATACGCAGTATTTT	CASSQTSGGPSTDTQYF
TRBV6-4	TRBD1	-	TRBJ2-7	TGTGCCAGCAGAAGGGACAGTGAACCACCCTCCTACGAGCAGTACTTC	CASRRDSEPPSYEQYF
TRBV6-4	TRBD2	-	TRBJ2-3	TGTGCCAGCAGTGCTCTAGCGGGGGGCACAGATACGCAGTATTTT	CASSALAGGTDTQYF
TRBV5-8	-	-	TRBJ2-1	TGTGCCAGCAGCTTGGAGGGTAGCGTAGTCTACAATGAGCAGTTCTTC	CASSLEGSVVYNEQFF
TRBV3-1/TRBV3-2	TRBD2	-	TRBJ2-5	TGTGCCAGCAGCCAAAGCGGTAGCGGGAGGGCCTCCCAGTACTTC	CASSQSGSGRASQYF
TRBV7-2	TRBD1	-	TRBJ2-5	TGTGCCAGCAGCTCCCGGGACAGGGTGGAAGAGACCCAGTACTTC	CASSSRDRVEETQYF
TRBV4-2	TRBD1	-	TRBJ2-5	TGTGCCAGCAGCTTGGGACAGCTCCAGTGGGAGACCCAGTACTTC	CASSLGQLQWETQYF
TRBV18	-	once	TRBJ2-3	TGTGCCAGCTCACCAGTACAGAGTAATCCCCCACATACGCAGTATTTT	CASSPVQSNPPHTQYF
TRBV5-6	-	few	TRBJ2-2	TGTGCCAGCAGCATGACCGACAGGTTTAACGCGAACACCGGGGAGCTGTTTTTT	CASSMTDRFNANTGELFF
TRBV5-4	TRBD2	-	TRBJ2-1	TGTGCCAGCAGCCTAGGGACTAGCGGGGGCCGGGAGCAGTTCTTC	CASSLGTSGGREQFF
TRBV3-1/TRBV3-2	-	-	TRBJ1-3	TGTGCCAGCAGCCCCTCGCGCAGGGACTCTGGAAACACCATATATTTT	CASSPSRRDSGNTIYF
TRBV6-5	-	-	TRBJ1-2	TGTGTCAGCAGTTATTCAGGGATATATGGCTACACCTTC	CVSSYSGIYGYTF
TRBV3-1/TRBV3-2	-	-	TRBJ2-7	TGTGCCAGCAGCCAGCCACTGACAGTCAGGAGCTCCGAGCAGTACTTC	CASSQPLTVRSSEQYF
TRBV3-1/TRBV3-2	TRBD1	-	TRBJ2-2	TGTGCCAGCAGATACAGGGGGCCCGGGGAGCTGTTTTTT	CASRYRGPGELFF
TRBV1	-	-	TRBJ2-3	TGCACCAGCACCCTGACTAGCGGGGGCCGCCACAAAACAGATACGCAGTATTTT	CTSTLTSGGRHKTDTQYF
TRBV5-1	TRBD2	-	TRBJ2-7	TGCGCCAGCAGCTTGGAGGCGGGAGGGAGCTCCTACGAGCAGTACTTC	CASSLEAGGSSYEQYF
TRBV7-2	-	-	TRBJ2-1	TGTGCCAGCAGCGCCAGCTCCTACAATGAGCAGTTCTTC	CASSASSYNEQFF
TRBV25-1	TRBD2	-	TRBJ2-1	TGTGCCAGCACCAGGGATACTAGCGGGACAGGTGAGCAGTTCTTC	CASTRDTSGTGEQFF
TRBV5-8	TRBD2	-	TRBJ2-2	TGTGCCAGCAGCACAACCGACAGACGTACTAGCGCGAACACCGGGGAGCTGTTTTTT	CASSTTDRRTSANTGELFF
TRBV5-4	TRBD1	-	TRBJ1-2	TGTGCCAGCAACGCAGGGGGCGCTGGCTATGGCTACACCTTC	CASNAGGAGYGYTF
TRBV19	-	-	TRBJ2-2	TGTGCCAGTAGTAGTGCAGGTGGCACCGGGGAGCTGTTTTTT	CASSSAGGTGELFF
TRBV28	-	-	TRBJ1-6	TGTGCCAGCAGAACAGGAGGGCACTCACCCCTCCACTTT	CASRTGGHSPLHF
TRBV4-2	-	-	TRBJ2-7	TGTGCCAGCAGCCAAGCCGGGGGAGCATACGAGCAGTACTTC	CASSQAGGAYEQYF
TRBV7-3	-	once	TRBJ2-1	TGTGCCAGCAGCTCCAGTTATTACAATGAGCAGTTCTTC	CASSSSYYNEQFF
TRBV30	TRBD1	-	TRBJ2-4	TGTGCCTGGGGACAGGTAAAAAACATTCAGTACTTC	CAWGQVKNIQYF
TRBV4-1	-	few	TRBJ1-5	TGCGCCAGCAGCCAAGATATTAGGGCCGGGGTCAATCAGCCCCAGCATTTT	CASSQDIRAGVNQPQHF
TRBV3-1/TRBV3-2	-	-	TRBJ2-5	TGTGCCAGCAGCCAAGATCGGGTCCAAGAGACCCAGTACTTC	CASSQDRVQETQYF
TRBV4-2	TRBD2	-	TRBJ2-1	TGTGCCAGCAGCCAAGCGGGGACTAGCGGGAGGAGCTCCTACAATGAGCAGTTCTTC	CASSQAGTSGRSSYNEQFF
TRBV20-1	TRBD2	-	TRBJ2-5	TGCAGTGCCAGTGTAGCGGGAGATGTCAGTCCGGAGACCCAGTACTTC	CSASVAGDVSPETQYF
TRBV6-5	TRBD2	-	TRBJ2-1	TGTGCCAGCAGCCGGTCTAGCGGGGCTGATGAGCAGTTCTTC	CASSRSSGADEQFF
TRBV20-1	-	-	TRBJ2-6	TGCAGTGCTAGTTTTGGACAAGGTTTTTTCTCTGGGGCCAACGTCCTGACTTTC	CSASFGQGFFSGANVLTF
TRBV5-4	TRBD2	few	TRBJ2-2	TGTGCCAGCAGCTTAGGACTAGCGGGGCCCGGGGAGCTGTTTTTT	CASSLGLAGPGELFF
TRBV4-2	TRBD2	-	TRBJ2-1	TGTGCCAGCAGCCTTCGACTAGCGGGGGGGGGTAATGAGCAGTTCTTC	CASSLRLAGGGNEQFF
TRBV20-1	TRBD2	-	TRBJ2-3	TGCAGTGCTAGTTCGGCGGGGGACACAGATACGCAGTATTTT	CSASSAGDTDTQYF
TRBV6-5	TRBD1	-	TRBJ2-5	TGTGCCAGCAGTACTGGGCACAGGGGGTGGGAGACCCAGTACTTC	CASSTGHRGWETQYF
TRBV5-5	TRBD2	-	TRBJ2-3	TGTGCCAGCAGCTCAACTAGCGGGCCGTCCTACACAGATACGCAGTATTTT	CASSSTSGPSYTDTQYF